These 5 T cell receptor beta chains were all obtained from the same sample, sequenced in a study of cytomegalovirus exposure and HLA in healthy donors. Amplification used 60 Vbeta primers and 13 Jbeta primers. TCRdb's copy holds only in-frame clones and misses some; the assay was immunoSEQ multiplex PCR. The sample shows roughly 86,000 clones, roughly 80% of them seen only once. The sequenced material came from PBMCs. The receptors here all came from a man between 45 and 60 years old in good health and CMV-seropositive.

J is TRBJ2-1 and V is TRBV4-3; 11 bases are a match to TRBD2. The CDR3 has 18 amino acids. The V gene end was trimmed by 3 bases and the J gene end by 6 bases; junction bases not matched to a gene: 13. Germline lookup yields CDR1 LGHNA and CDR2 YSLEER. The CDR3 region has the DNA TGCGCCAGCAGCCATTCCATATTACTAGCGGGGGATGGCAATGAGCAGTTCTTC. Translating it yields CASSHSILLAGDGNEQFF.

This clone was seen once. The chain links TRBV20-1 to TRBJ2-7, with D perhaps matching TRBD1 (5 bases). Germline CDR1 reads DFQATT; CDR2 reads SNEGSKA (reference sequence). V lost 3 bases to trimming and J lost 4 bases, with 7 bases between them. The CDR3 has 11 amino acids. CDR3 residues: CSASKGYEQYF. For the CDR3, the DNA is TGCAGTGCTAGTAAGGGGTACGAGCAGTACTTC.

Worth noting for this clone: In the same sample, other DNA sequences code for this CDR3. The rearrangement joins TRBV7-9 to TRBJ2-1, with 9 bases lining up with TRBD2. V lost 1 base to trimming and J lost 3 bases; unmatched junction nucleotides: 4. The CDR3 consists of 16 residues. CDR1 and CDR2 (germline): SEHNR, FQNEAQ (reference sequence). CDR3 DNA: TGTGCCAGCAGCTTAGTGCCTAGCGGGGACTACAATGAGCAGTTCTTC. Translating gives CASSLVPSGDYNEQFF. Combining the CDR3 with reference TRBV7-9 and TRBJ2-1 gives the whole variable domain DTGVSQNPRHKITKRGQNVTFRCDPISEHNRLYWYRQTLGQGPEFLTYFQNEAQLEKSRLLSDRFSAERPKGSFSTLEIQRTEQGDSAMYLCASSLVPSGDYNEQFFGPGTRLTVL.

The chain couples TRBV11-2 to TRBJ2-5; D is undetermined. V gave up 2 bases and J gave up 3 bases, with 4 bases separating them. Germline lookup yields CDR1 SGHAT and CDR2 FQNNGV. The CDR3 consists of 12 residues. The CDR3 sequence is CASSLSEETQYF. For the CDR3, the DNA is TGTGCCAGCAGCTTATCGGAAGAGACCCAGTACTTC.

This chain connects TRBV30 to TRBJ1-2; D may be TRBD1 (6 bases). The germline V gene encodes CDR1 GTSNPN and CDR2 SVGIG (reference sequence). Trimming pared 4 bases from V and 4 bases from J, leaving 13 bases between. The CDR3 totals 13 residues. The CDR3 nucleotides are TGTGCCTGGACCACGACAGGCCCCTATGGCTACACCTTC. Translating it yields CAWTTTGPYGYTF.